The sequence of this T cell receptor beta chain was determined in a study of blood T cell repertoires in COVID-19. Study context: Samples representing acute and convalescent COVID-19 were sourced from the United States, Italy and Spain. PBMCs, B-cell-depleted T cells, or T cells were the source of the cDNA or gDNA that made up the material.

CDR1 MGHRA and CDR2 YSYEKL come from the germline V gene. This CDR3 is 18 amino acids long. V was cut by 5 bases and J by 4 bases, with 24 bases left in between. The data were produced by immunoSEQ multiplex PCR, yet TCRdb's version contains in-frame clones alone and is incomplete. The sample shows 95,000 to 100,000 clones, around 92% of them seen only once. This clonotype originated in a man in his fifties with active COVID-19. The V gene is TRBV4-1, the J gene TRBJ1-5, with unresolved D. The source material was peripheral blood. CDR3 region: CASSSEGRAGGSNQPQHF. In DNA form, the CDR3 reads TGCGCCAGCAGCTCAGAAGGGCGGGCAGGAGGTTCTAATCAGCCCCAGCATTTT.